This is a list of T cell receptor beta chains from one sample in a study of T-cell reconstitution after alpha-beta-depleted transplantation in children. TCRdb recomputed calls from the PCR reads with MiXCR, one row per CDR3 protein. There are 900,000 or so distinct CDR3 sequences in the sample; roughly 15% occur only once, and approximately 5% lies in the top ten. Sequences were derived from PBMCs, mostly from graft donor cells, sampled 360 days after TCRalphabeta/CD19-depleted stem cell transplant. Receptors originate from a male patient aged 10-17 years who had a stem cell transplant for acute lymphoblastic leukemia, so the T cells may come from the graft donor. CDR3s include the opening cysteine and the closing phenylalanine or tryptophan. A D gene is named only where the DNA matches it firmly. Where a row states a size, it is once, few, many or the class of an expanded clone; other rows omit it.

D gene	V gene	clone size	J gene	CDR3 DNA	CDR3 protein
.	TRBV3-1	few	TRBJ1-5	TGTGCCAGCAGCCATACATTTCTTACGGGTGGTCAGCCCCAGCATTTT	CASSHTFLTGGQPQHF
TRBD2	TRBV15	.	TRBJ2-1	TGTGCCACCAGCAGAGCCTTTCCTGAGACTAGCGGGCCCCTCTACAATGAGCAGTTCTTC	CATSRAFPETSGPLYNEQFF
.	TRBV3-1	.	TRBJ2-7	TGTGCCAGCAGCCAAGGGAGTCTAGTTTACGAGCAGTACTTC	CASSQGSLVYEQYF
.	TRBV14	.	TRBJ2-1	TGTGCCAGCAGCCTCACTCCGGGACCCACCGATGGTGAGCAGTTCTTC	CASSLTPGPTDGEQFF
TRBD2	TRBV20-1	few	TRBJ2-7	TGCAGTGCGGAACCTACTAGCGGACACTACTACGAGCAGTACTTC	CSAEPTSGHYYEQYF
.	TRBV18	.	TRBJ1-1	TGTGCCAGCTCACAGGGAGCAAACACTGAAGCTTTCTTT	CASSQGANTEAFF
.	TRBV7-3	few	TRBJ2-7	TGTGCCAGCAGCTTGGCGGGGTCTCCTGTGTACGAGCAGTACTTC	CASSLAGSPVYEQYF
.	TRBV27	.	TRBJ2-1	TGTGCCAGCAAAAAGGGGTTCATCGGGGTCTTGTACAATGAGCAGTTCTTC	CASKKGFIGVLYNEQFF
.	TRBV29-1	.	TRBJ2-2	TGCAGCGTTGAGGAGAGGGAAGGGACCGGGGAGCTGTTTTTT	CSVEEREGTGELFF
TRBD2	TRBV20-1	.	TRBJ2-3	TGCAGTGCTAGCGGGGCTAGCGGGAGTCCCACAGATACGCAGTATTTT	CSASGASGSPTDTQYF
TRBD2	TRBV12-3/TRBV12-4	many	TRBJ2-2	TGTGCCAGCACCCTAGCGGGAGGCCCCACCGGGGAGCTGTTTTTT	CASTLAGGPTGELFF
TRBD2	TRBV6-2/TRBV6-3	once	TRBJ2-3	TGTGCCAGCAGGCCCTTAGCGGGGAACACAGATACGCAGTATTTT	CASRPLAGNTDTQYF
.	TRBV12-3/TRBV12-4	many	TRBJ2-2	TGTGCCAGCAGTTTAGCGCTAGGCAGCTTCTACACCGGGGAGCTGTTTTTT	CASSLALGSFYTGELFF
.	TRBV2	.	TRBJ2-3	TGTGCCGGCCGAGCTACGCAGTATTTT	CAGRATQYF
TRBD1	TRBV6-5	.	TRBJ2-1	TGTGCCAGCAGTTACTCCGGACAGGGCCGGGGGAATGAGCAGTTCTTC	CASSYSGQGRGNEQFF
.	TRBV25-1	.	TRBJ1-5	TGTGCCAGCAGTGAGTCAGGGGGCAATCAGCCCCAGCATTTT	CASSESGGNQPQHF
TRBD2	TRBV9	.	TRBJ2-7	TGTGCCAGCAGCGTAGGTAGCGGGTTTAGTCCCTACGAGCAGTACTTC	CASSVGSGFSPYEQYF
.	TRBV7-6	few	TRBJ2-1	TGTGCCAGCAGCCCAGGGGCGGGGTATGAGCAGTTCTTC	CASSPGAGYEQFF
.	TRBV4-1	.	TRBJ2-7	TGCGCCAGCAGCCAAGATTTCGGGAGCTCCTACGAGCAGTACTTC	CASSQDFGSSYEQYF
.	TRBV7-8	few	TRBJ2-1	TGTGCCAGCAGCTTACAAACGAATGAGCAGTTCTTC	CASSLQTNEQFF
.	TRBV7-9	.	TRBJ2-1	TGTGCCAGCCCCTCGGAACACAATGAGCAGTTCTTC	CASPSEHNEQFF
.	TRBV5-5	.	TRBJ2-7	TGTGCCAGCAGCTTGGCCGGGACCGACAACATCCACGAGCAGTACTTC	CASSLAGTDNIHEQYF
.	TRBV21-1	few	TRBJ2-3	TGTGCCAGCAGCAATATAGCGGGGGGAGATACGCAGTATTTT	CASSNIAGGDTQYF
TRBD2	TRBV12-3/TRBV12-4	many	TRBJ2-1	TGTGCCAGCAGTTCCGTAGCGGGAGGGTACAATGAGCAGTTCTTC	CASSSVAGGYNEQFF
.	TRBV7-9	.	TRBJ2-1	TGTGCCAGCAGCTTAGCGCGTGGGAAGGATGAGCAGTTCTTC	CASSLARGKDEQFF
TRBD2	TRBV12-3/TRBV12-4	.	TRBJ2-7	TGTGCCAGCAGTCCGCGGGGGGGTCCCGAGCAGTACTTC	CASSPRGGPEQYF
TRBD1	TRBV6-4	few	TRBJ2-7	TGTGCCAGCAGTCCTGAGGCGGGACAGGACTACGAGCAGTACTTC	CASSPEAGQDYEQYF
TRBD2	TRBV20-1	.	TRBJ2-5	TGCAGTGCTAAAACTAGCGGGAGTTCGGAGACCCAGTACTTC	CSAKTSGSSETQYF
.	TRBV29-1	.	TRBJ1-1	TGCAGCGCCCGGGACACTGAAGCTTTCTTT	CSARDTEAFF
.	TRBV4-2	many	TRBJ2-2	TGTGCCAGCAGCCAGGGAGGAGGGACCGGGGAGCTGTTTTTT	CASSQGGGTGELFF
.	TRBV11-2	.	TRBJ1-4	TGTGCCAGCAGTCGCGAACTCGCGTCTAATGAAAAACTGTTTTTT	CASSRELASNEKLFF
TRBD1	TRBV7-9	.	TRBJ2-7	TGTGCCAGCAGCCCAATCTGGGACAGGGTTTACGAGCAGTACTTC	CASSPIWDRVYEQYF
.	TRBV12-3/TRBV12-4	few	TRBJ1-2	TGTGCCAGCCTCACGGCAGGGCGGGATGGCTACACCTTC	CASLTAGRDGYTF
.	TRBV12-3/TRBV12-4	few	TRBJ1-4	TGTGCCAGCAGTTTAGTCAGCGAAAAACTGTTTTTT	CASSLVSEKLFF
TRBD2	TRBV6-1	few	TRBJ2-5	TGTGCCAGCAGTCCGCCCTGGCCTAGCGGACAAGAGACCCAGTACTTC	CASSPPWPSGQETQYF
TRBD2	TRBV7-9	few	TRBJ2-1	TGTGCCATGAGGGGAGGGGCTGAGCAGTTCTTC	CAMRGGAEQFF
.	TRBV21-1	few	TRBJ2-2	TGTGCCAGCAGCAAAGCCTTAGTCGTCGGAGCCGGGGAGCTGTTTTTT	CASSKALVVGAGELFF
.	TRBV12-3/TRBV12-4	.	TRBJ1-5	TGTGCCAGCGCCCCGGGAAGGGTTAGCAATCAGCCCCAGCATTTT	CASAPGRVSNQPQHF
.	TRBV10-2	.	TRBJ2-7	TGCGCCAGCAGTGAAATAAAGGGGGTTCTCTCCTACGAGCAGTACTTC	CASSEIKGVLSYEQYF
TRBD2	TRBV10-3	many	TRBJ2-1	TGTGCCATCTCAAAGCGGGAGGCTGTTAGGGATGAGCAGTTCTTC	CAISKREAVRDEQFF
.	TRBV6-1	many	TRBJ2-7	TGTGCCAGCAGGCAGGGGTCCAGCTCCTACGAGCAGTACTTC	CASRQGSSSYEQYF
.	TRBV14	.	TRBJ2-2	TGTGCCAGCAGCCAAGATGGAAGGGCGGCATGGACCGGGGAGCTGTTTTTT	CASSQDGRAAWTGELFF
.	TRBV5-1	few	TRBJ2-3	TGCGCCAGCAGCTTGATCGTCAGGGCAACAGATACGCAGTATTTT	CASSLIVRATDTQYF
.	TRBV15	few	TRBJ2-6	TGTGCCATCCAGGCTCCTGGGGCCAACGTCCTGACTTTC	CAIQAPGANVLTF
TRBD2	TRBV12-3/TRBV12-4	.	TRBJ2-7	TGTGCCAGCAGCCGGGGGACTACTATCCTCTACGAGCAGTACTTC	CASSRGTTILYEQYF
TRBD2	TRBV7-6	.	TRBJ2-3	TGTGCCAGCAGCTCCGGGACTAGCCAGCCGCAGTATTTT	CASSSGTSQPQYF
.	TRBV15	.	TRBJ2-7	TGTGCCACCACAGTCTTAGCGGAACTCGACCCCCGGACAGGTAGATATTACGAGCAGTACTTC	CATTVLAELDPRTGRYYEQYF
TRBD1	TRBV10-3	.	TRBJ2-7	TGTGCCATCAGTCGACAGGGGGCGGGAGAGCAGTACTTC	CAISRQGAGEQYF
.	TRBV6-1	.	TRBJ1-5	TGTGCCAGCAGTGTGGGCGGACAGCTAAATCAGCCCCAGCATTTT	CASSVGGQLNQPQHF
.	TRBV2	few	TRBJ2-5	TGTGCCAGCACGGACGGAGACCGAACGTTTGAAGAGACCCAGTACTTC	CASTDGDRTFEETQYF
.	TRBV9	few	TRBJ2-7	TGTGCCAGCAGCCCCTCAGGGGCGGGCGAGCAGTACTTC	CASSPSGAGEQYF
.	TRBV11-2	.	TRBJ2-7	TGTGCCAGCAGCTTTGGTGGCCAATACGAGCAGTACTTC	CASSFGGQYEQYF
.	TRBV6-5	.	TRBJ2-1	TGTGCCAGCAGTTACGCTGGGGTGTCCTACAATGAGCAGTTCTTC	CASSYAGVSYNEQFF
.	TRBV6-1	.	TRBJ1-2	TGTGCCAGCAGACGGGACCAACCCTATGGCTACACCTTC	CASRRDQPYGYTF
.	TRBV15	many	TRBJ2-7	TGTGCCACCAGCTCCCCCTTCGAGCAGTACTTC	CATSSPFEQYF